This is a list of T cell receptor gamma chains from one sample in a study of Vδ1+ human thymocytes. TCRdb reprocessed the multiplex PCR reads through CATT. The sample shows more than 25,000 gamma-chain clones, around 18% of them seen only once. Source material: Vdelta1+ gamma-delta thymocytes from the thymus. These receptors came from a boy under three years old who had congenital heart surgery. CDR3s include the opening cysteine and the closing phenylalanine or tryptophan. Each record gives: J gene, clone size, V gene, CDR3 protein, CDR3 DNA. Clone size is stated in some rows and not others, as once, few, many or a class when expanded.

j_call: TRGJP2; clone_size: NA; v_call: TRGV4; cdr3_aa: CATWDEELGSDWIKTF; cdr3_nt: TGTGCCACCTGGGATGAAGAGCTCGGTAGTGATTGGATCAAGACATTT
j_call: TRGJ1/TRGJ2; clone_size: medium-sized; v_call: TRGV8; cdr3_aa: CATWDPYKKLF; cdr3_nt: TGTGCCACCTGGGATCCTTATAAGAAACTCTTT
j_call: TRGJ1/TRGJ2; clone_size: NA; v_call: TRGV5; cdr3_aa: CATWARGRYKKLF; cdr3_nt: TGTGCCACCTGGGCAAGGGGCCGCTATAAGAAACTCTTT
j_call: TRGJP2; clone_size: few; v_call: TRGV4; cdr3_aa: CATWDGPGSDWIKTF; cdr3_nt: TGTGCCACCTGGGATGGGCCTGGTAGTGATTGGATCAAGACGTTT
j_call: TRGJ1/TRGJ2; clone_size: NA; v_call: TRGV3; cdr3_aa: CATWDRHFGYKKLF; cdr3_nt: TGTGCCACCTGGGACAGGCACTTCGGTTATAAGAAACTCTTT
j_call: TRGJ1/TRGJ2; clone_size: NA; v_call: TRGV5; cdr3_aa: CATRPSRYKKLF; cdr3_nt: TGTGCCACGCGCCCAAGTCGGTATAAGAAACTCTTT
j_call: TRGJ1/TRGJ2; clone_size: few; v_call: TRGV4; cdr3_aa: CATWDGPGRCYKKLF; cdr3_nt: TGTGCCACCTGGGATGGGCCGGGGAGATGTTATAAGAAACTCTTT
j_call: TRGJ1/TRGJ2; clone_size: NA; v_call: TRGV5; cdr3_aa: CATWDRPEVYKKLF; cdr3_nt: TGTGCCACCTGGGACAGGCCGGAGGTTTATAAGAAACTCTTT
j_call: TRGJ1/TRGJ2; clone_size: NA; v_call: TRGV5; cdr3_aa: CATWDGRTKKLF; cdr3_nt: TGTGCCACCTGGGACGGCCGTACTAAGAAACTCTTT
j_call: TRGJP2; clone_size: few; v_call: TRGV2; cdr3_aa: CATWDGYSSDWIKTF; cdr3_nt: TGTGCCACCTGGGACGGATATAGTAGTGATTGGATCAAGACGTTT
j_call: TRGJ1/TRGJ2; clone_size: medium-sized; v_call: TRGV2; cdr3_aa: CATWDGLYYKKLF; cdr3_nt: TGTGCCACCTGGGACGGACTTTATTATAAGAAACTCTTT
j_call: TRGJ1/TRGJ2; clone_size: NA; v_call: TRGV4; cdr3_aa: CATWDGRLEDYKKLF; cdr3_nt: TGTGCCACCTGGGATGGAAGATTAGAAGATTATAAGAAACTCTTT